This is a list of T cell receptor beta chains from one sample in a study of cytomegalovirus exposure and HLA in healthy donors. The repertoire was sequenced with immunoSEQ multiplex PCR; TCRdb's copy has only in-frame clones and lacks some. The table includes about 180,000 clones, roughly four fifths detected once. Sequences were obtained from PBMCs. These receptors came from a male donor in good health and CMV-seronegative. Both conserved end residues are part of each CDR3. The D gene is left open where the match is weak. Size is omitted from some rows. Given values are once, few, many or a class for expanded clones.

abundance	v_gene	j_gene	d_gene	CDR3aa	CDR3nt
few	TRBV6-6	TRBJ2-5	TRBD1	CASSPGTGAKTQYF	TGTGCCAGCAGTCCTGGGACAGGGGCAAAGACCCAGTACTTC
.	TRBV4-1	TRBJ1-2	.	CASSQEWAIGYGYTF	TGCGCCAGCAGCCAAGAATGGGCTATAGGATATGGCTACACCTTC
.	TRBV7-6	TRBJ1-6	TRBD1	CASSLTGGDNSPLHF	TGTGCCAGCAGCTTAACAGGGGGCGATAATTCACCCCTCCACTTT
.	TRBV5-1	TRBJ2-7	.	CASSGTGSSYEQYF	TGCGCCAGCAGTGGAACAGGAAGCTCCTACGAGCAGTACTTC
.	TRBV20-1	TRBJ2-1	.	CSAGAYNEQFF	TGCAGTGCTGGGGCATACAATGAGCAGTTCTTC
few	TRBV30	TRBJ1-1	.	CAWSRNTEAFF	TGTGCCTGGAGTCGGAACACTGAAGCTTTCTTT
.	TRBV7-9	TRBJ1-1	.	CSSSSPGQEAFF	TGTTCCAGCAGCTCACCCGGACAGGAAGCTTTCTTT
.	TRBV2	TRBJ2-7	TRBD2	CASSVGSGRYEQYF	TGTGCCAGCAGTGTGGGGAGCGGGAGGTACGAGCAGTACTTC
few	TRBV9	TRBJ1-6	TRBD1	CASSVVGTDNSPLHF	TGTGCCAGCAGCGTAGTAGGGACAGATAATTCACCCCTCCACTTT
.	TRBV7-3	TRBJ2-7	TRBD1	CASSLRGQGGEQYF	TGTGCCAGCAGCTTACGGGGACAGGGAGGCGAGCAGTACTTC
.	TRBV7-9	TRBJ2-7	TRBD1	CASSPGTGFDEQYF	TGTGCCAGCAGCCCCGGGACAGGGTTCGACGAGCAGTACTTC
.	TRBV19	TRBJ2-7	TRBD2	CASSIRLGGTYEQYF	TGTGCCAGTAGTATCAGGCTGGGGGGGACCTACGAGCAGTACTTC
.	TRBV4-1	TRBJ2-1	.	CASSQRFNEQFF	TGCGCCAGCAGCCAGCGATTCAATGAGCAGTTCTTC
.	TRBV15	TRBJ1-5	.	CATSDRRGNQPQHF	TGTGCCACCAGCGACAGGCGAGGCAATCAGCCCCAGCATTTT
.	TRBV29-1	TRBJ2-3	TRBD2	CSVLGLAGGSDTQYF	TGCAGCGTCCTAGGACTAGCGGGAGGGTCAGATACGCAGTATTTT
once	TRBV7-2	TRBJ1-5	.	CASSLQGSQPQHF	TGTGCCAGCAGTCTCCAGGGGTCTCAGCCCCAGCATTTT
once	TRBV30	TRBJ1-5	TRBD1	CAWSAGDRGRDNQPQHF	TGTGCCTGGAGCGCGGGGGACAGGGGGCGCGACAATCAGCCCCAGCATTTT
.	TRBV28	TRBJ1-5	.	CASSLTREIQPQHF	TGTGCCAGCAGTTTAACCAGGGAAATTCAGCCCCAGCATTTT
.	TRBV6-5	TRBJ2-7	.	CASTSQGREQYF	TGTGCCAGCACATCACAGGGTCGCGAGCAGTACTTC
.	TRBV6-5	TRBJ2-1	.	CAIGSNEQFF	TGTGCCATCGGTAGCAATGAGCAGTTCTTC
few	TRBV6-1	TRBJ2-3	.	CASSEGAMGADTQYF	TGTGCCAGCAGTGAAGGCGCGATGGGGGCGGATACGCAGTATTTT
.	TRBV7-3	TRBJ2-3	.	CASSLGGTGTQYF	TGTGCCAGCAGCTTAGGAGGGACGGGTACGCAGTATTTT
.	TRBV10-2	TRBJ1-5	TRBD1	CASSKWTGTGEASGNQPQHF	TGCGCCAGCAGTAAGTGGACCGGGACAGGGGAGGCGTCGGGCAATCAGCCCCAGCATTTT
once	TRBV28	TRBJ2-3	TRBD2	CASTGTSGTDTQYF	TGTGCCAGCACCGGGACTAGCGGCACAGATACGCAGTATTTT
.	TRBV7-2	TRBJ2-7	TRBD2	CASARGGSLYEQYF	TGTGCCAGCGCCCGGGGGGGAAGTCTCTACGAGCAGTACTTC
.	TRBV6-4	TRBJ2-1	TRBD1	CASSTGQGDAEQFF	TGTGCCAGCAGTACCGGACAGGGGGACGCTGAGCAGTTCTTC
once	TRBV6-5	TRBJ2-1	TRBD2	CASSWTGLAGGGEQFF	TGTGCCAGCAGTTGGACTGGACTAGCGGGAGGGGGGGAGCAGTTCTTC
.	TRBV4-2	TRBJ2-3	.	CASSQEGLNWDTQYF	TGTGCCAGCAGCCAAGAGGGGCTAAACTGGGATACGCAGTATTTT
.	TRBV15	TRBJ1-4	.	CATSREASGGEKLFF	TGTGCCACCAGCAGAGAGGCCTCGGGAGGGGAAAAACTGTTTTTT
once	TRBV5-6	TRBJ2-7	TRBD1	CASSLGQGKYEQYF	TGTGCCAGCAGCTTGGGACAGGGAAAGTACGAGCAGTACTTC
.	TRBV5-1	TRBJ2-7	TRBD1	CASSWSQGAGAAYEQYF	TGCGCCAGCAGCTGGTCCCAGGGGGCAGGGGCCGCCTACGAGCAGTACTTC
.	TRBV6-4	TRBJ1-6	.	CASSESITNSPLHF	TGTGCCAGCAGTGAGAGCATAACTAATTCACCCCTCCACTTT
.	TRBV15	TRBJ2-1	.	CATSSRYNEQFF	TGTGCCACCAGCAGTCGGTACAATGAGCAGTTCTTC
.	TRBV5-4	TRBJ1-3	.	CASSFGGGNTIYF	TGTGCCAGCAGTTTCGGAGGTGGAAACACCATATATTTT
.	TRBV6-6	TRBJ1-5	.	CASSYARGEHNQPQHF	TGTGCCAGCAGTTACGCAAGAGGAGAGCACAATCAGCCCCAGCATTTT
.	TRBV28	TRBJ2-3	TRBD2	CASSPSGSSDTQYF	TGTGCCAGCAGCCCTAGCGGGAGCTCAGATACGCAGTATTTT
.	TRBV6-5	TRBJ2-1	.	CASSYSGGGRTEQFF	TGTGCCAGCAGTTACTCGGGGGGCGGGAGAACTGAGCAGTTCTTC
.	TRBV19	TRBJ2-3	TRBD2	CASSTGLAGAPDTQYF	TGTGCCAGTAGTACGGGACTAGCGGGAGCACCAGATACGCAGTATTTT
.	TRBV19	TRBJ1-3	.	CASSITGRRSGNTIYF	TGTGCCAGTAGTATAACAGGACGTCGCTCTGGAAACACCATATATTTT
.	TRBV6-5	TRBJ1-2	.	CASSARDRRGYGYTF	TGTGCCAGCAGTGCCCGGGATAGGAGGGGCTATGGCTACACCTTC
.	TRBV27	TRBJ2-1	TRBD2	CASRYVGWASGRESYNEQFF	TGTGCCAGCAGATACGTTGGCTGGGCTAGCGGGAGGGAATCCTACAATGAGCAGTTCTTC
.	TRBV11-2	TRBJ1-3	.	CASSLSGIVNTIYF	TGTGCCAGCAGCTTATCAGGGATTGTAAACACCATATATTTT
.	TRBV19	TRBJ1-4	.	CASRRNEGAGEKLFF	TGTGCCAGTAGGAGAAACGAGGGCGCGGGCGAAAAACTGTTTTTT
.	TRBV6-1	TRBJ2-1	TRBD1	CASSVHRGEEQFF	TGTGCCAGCAGTGTACACAGGGGAGAAGAGCAGTTCTTC
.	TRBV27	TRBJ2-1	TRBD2	CASSGTSGNNEQFF	TGTGCCAGCAGTGGGACTAGCGGAAACAATGAGCAGTTCTTC